This T cell receptor beta chain was recovered during a study of regulatory T cells in long-lasting Graves disease. Study results and limitations: Samples came from peripheral blood alone, without thyroid tissue.

Combining iRepertoire HTBI primers with Arm-PCR of CDR3 regions, the authors built TCR beta libraries. Using its own MiXCR run on the multiplex PCR reads, TCRdb lists one record per CDR3 protein. Altogether around 500,000 distinct CDR3 sequences are present, more than 15% being singletons, with the ten largest covering 20% to 25%. This clonotype showed up many times. Its matching antigen is unknown. The CDR3 length is 19 residues. V dropped 2 bases and J dropped 0 bases, with 20 bases sitting between them. Germline assignment: CDR1 MNHEY and CDR2 SVGAGI. The time point was: newly diagnosed GD, antithyroid drugs for less than 3 months. PBMC RNA served as the TCR library source. Patients were from an endocrinology department in Xi'an, China. The same specimen was also included in a second study, on T cells in Graves' hyperthyroidism and ophthalmopathy. This second study notes: The majority of expanded thyroid clonotypes above 0.001 also appeared in blood.

The TCR was taken from a woman aged 40 to 65 with Graves disease. The source was peripheral blood mononuclear cells (PBMCs), collected at new diagnosis, from a patient treated with antithyroid drugs. The chain links TRBV6-5 to TRBJ1-5; no firm D call. CDR3 DNA: TGTGCCAGCAGTTACGCCACGTTGACTCGACGGTATAGCAATCAGCCCCAGCATTTT. As protein: CASSYATLTRRYSNQPQHF.